This is a list of T cell receptor beta chains from one sample in a study of blood T cell repertoires in COVID-19. TCRdb's table, derived via immunoSEQ multiplex PCR, lists solely in-frame clones and lacks some. The profile covers 250,000 to 300,000 clones, with approximately 83% appearing a single time and around 1.8% taken by the ten largest. Sequencing was done on a sample of PBMCs or T cells enriched from blood (not recorded which). The receptors here all came from a woman between 45 and 65 years old who had recovered from COVID-19. The CDR3 runs from the conserved cysteine through the conserved F or W. A D gene is named only where the DNA matches it firmly. Clone size is shown for a subset of rows, as once, few, many or a class of expanded clone.

j_call clone_size v_call d_call cdr3_aa cdr3_nt
TRBJ1-6 NA TRBV27 NA CASSHYRTLNSPLHF TGTGCCAGCAGTCACTACAGGACGCTTAATTCACCCCTCCACTTT
TRBJ1-1 NA TRBV6-5 NA CAIGGKAKDTEAFF TGTGCCATTGGCGGTAAGGCTAAGGACACTGAAGCTTTCTTT
TRBJ1-1 NA TRBV6-5 TRBD1 CASSQQGGYTEAFF TGTGCCAGCAGTCAACAGGGGGGGTACACTGAAGCTTTCTTT
TRBJ2-2 NA TRBV11-2 TRBD2 CASSQLAGVTGELFF TGTGCCAGCAGCCAACTAGCGGGAGTGACCGGGGAGCTGTTTTTT
TRBJ2-2 NA TRBV11-1 NA CASSYTGSGELFF TGTGCCAGCAGCTACACGGGGTCCGGGGAGCTGTTTTTT
TRBJ1-1 few TRBV7-9 NA CASSPSLGGTEAFF TGTGCCAGCAGCCCTAGTTTGGGGGGCACTGAAGCTTTCTTT
TRBJ2-1 NA TRBV9 TRBD1 CASSFRGLLVSATSGNNEQFF TGTGCCAGCAGCTTTAGGGGGCTACTAGTCAGCGCAACTTCCGGCAACAATGAGCAGTTCTTC
TRBJ1-5 once TRBV6-5 NA CASSYRGYPNQPQHF TGTGCCAGCAGTTACAGGGGGTACCCTAATCAGCCCCAGCATTTT
TRBJ1-1 NA TRBV5-1 NA CASSLVGQNEAFF TGCGCCAGCAGCTTGGTCGGACAGAATGAAGCTTTCTTT
TRBJ2-7 NA TRBV4-1 TRBD2 CASSQVGSGRYEQYF TGCGCCAGCAGCCAAGTTGGGAGCGGGAGGTACGAGCAGTACTTC
TRBJ1-2 NA TRBV28 NA CASSPLGSGLEGYTF TGTGCCAGCAGTCCACTTGGATCCGGGTTGGAAGGCTACACCTTC
TRBJ1-2 NA TRBV29-1 NA CSVGGGNYGYTF TGCAGCGTTGGTGGGGGCAACTATGGCTACACCTTC
TRBJ1-5 few TRBV19 NA CASSSLTTSNQPQHF TGTGCCAGTTCGAGTCTGACAACTAGCAATCAGCCCCAGCATTTT
TRBJ1-2 few TRBV3-1/TRBV3-2 NA CASSLGGGSYGYTF TGTGCCAGCAGCCTCGGGGGGGGAAGCTATGGCTACACCTTC
TRBJ2-7 once TRBV6-2/TRBV6-3 NA CASSYRRGLSYEQYF TGTGCCAGCAGTTATCGGCGGGGGCTGTCCTACGAGCAGTACTTC
TRBJ2-1 once TRBV5-1 TRBD2 CASSLERLAGLHEQFF TGCGCCAGCAGCTTGGAACGACTAGCGGGACTTCATGAGCAGTTCTTC
TRBJ2-1 few TRBV5-1 NA CASSPVGGTKSDEQFF TGCGCCAGCAGCCCCGTAGGGGGAACAAAAAGCGATGAGCAGTTCTTC
TRBJ2-7 NA TRBV12-5 NA CASGLEYGTWGYEQYF TGTGCTAGTGGTTTGGAGTACGGGACTTGGGGCTACGAGCAGTACTTC
TRBJ1-2 NA TRBV28 NA CASSFTGGNYGYTF TGTGCCAGCAGTTTTACTGGGGGCAACTATGGCTACACCTTC
TRBJ1-5 NA TRBV30 NA CAWSESQDGQPQHF TGTGCCTGGAGCGAAAGTCAGGATGGTCAGCCCCAGCATTTT
TRBJ2-5 NA TRBV4-1 NA CASSQVPRGVTETQYF TGCGCCAGCAGCCAAGTGCCCAGGGGAGTAACCGAGACCCAGTACTTC
TRBJ2-5 once TRBV5-8 NA CASSGRDTQYF TGTGCCAGCAGCGGGCGGGATACCCAGTACTTC
TRBJ1-1 NA TRBV5-6 NA CASSNQAGRAFF TGTGCCAGCAGCAACCAAGCGGGGCGGGCTTTCTTT
TRBJ1-2 NA TRBV28 NA CASSLPTGLNYGYTF TGTGCCAGCAGTTTACCGACAGGTCTTAACTATGGCTACACCTTC
TRBJ1-5 NA TRBV7-8 NA CASSPRRDYQPQHF TGTGCCAGCAGCCCCCGCAGGGACTATCAGCCCCAGCATTTT
TRBJ2-1 NA TRBV6-5 TRBD2 CASRASSGSPNEQFF TGTGCCAGCAGGGCCTCTAGCGGGAGTCCCAATGAGCAGTTCTTC
TRBJ1-1 NA TRBV28 NA CASSPGATRTEAFF TGTGCCAGCAGTCCAGGGGCAACGAGGACTGAAGCTTTCTTT
TRBJ1-3 NA TRBV25-1 TRBD1 CASRSQGAPNSGNTIYF TGTGCCAGCAGATCACAGGGGGCGCCGAACTCTGGAAACACCATATATTTT
TRBJ1-2 NA TRBV5-1 TRBD1 CASSLPGTGAEGYTF TGCGCCAGCAGCTTGCCCGGGACAGGGGCGGAGGGCTACACCTTC
TRBJ1-2 NA TRBV6-5 TRBD1 CASSYRRGLGVVGYTF TGTGCCAGCAGTTACAGGAGGGGGCTGGGTGTTGTAGGCTACACCTTC
TRBJ2-7 NA TRBV5-5 NA CASSFLREQYF TGTGCCAGCAGCTTCCTGCGTGAGCAGTACTTC
TRBJ2-1 NA TRBV5-5 NA CASSLTLSSYNEQFF TGTGCCAGCAGCTTGACTCTGAGCTCCTACAATGAGCAGTTCTTC
TRBJ2-1 NA TRBV9 TRBD2 CASSVIAGGPYNEQFF TGTGCCAGCAGCGTAATAGCGGGAGGGCCCTACAATGAGCAGTTCTTC
TRBJ1-2 NA TRBV11-3 NA CASSFQGYGYTF TGTGCCAGCAGCTTCCAGGGCTATGGCTACACCTTC
TRBJ2-2 once TRBV27 TRBD1 CASSFWDRTTGELFF TGTGCCAGCAGTTTTTGGGACAGGACCACCGGGGAGCTGTTTTTT
TRBJ1-5 NA TRBV28 NA CASSLPGRGNQPQHF TGTGCCAGCAGTTTACCAGGCCGCGGGAATCAGCCCCAGCATTTT
TRBJ1-6 NA TRBV27 NA CASSRSRSSPLHF TGTGCCAGCAGCCGAAGCCGGAGTTCACCCCTCCACTTT
TRBJ1-5 NA TRBV19 NA CASKFRDLNQPQHF TGTGCCAGTAAATTCAGGGATCTGAATCAGCCCCAGCATTTT
TRBJ1-3 NA TRBV10-3 NA CVTSPGLSGNTIYF TGTGTCACATCGCCAGGTCTCTCTGGAAACACCATATATTTT
TRBJ1-2 NA TRBV28 TRBD1 CASSLDRVYGYTF TGTGCCAGCAGCCTTGACAGGGTTTATGGCTACACCTTC
TRBJ2-1 NA TRBV27 TRBD2 CASSLAGGFYNEQFF TGTGCCAGCAGCCTAGCGGGAGGGTTTTACAATGAGCAGTTCTTC
TRBJ1-5 NA TRBV19 TRBD1 CASSSYRGTSNQPQHF TGTGCCAGTAGTAGCTACAGGGGTACTAGCAATCAGCCCCAGCATTTT